This T cell receptor beta chain is from a study of T cell changes during pregnancy in multiple sclerosis. Clones were read by immunoSEQ multiplex PCR, and TCRdb kept only the in-frame ones, dropping some. The sample records about 61,000 clones, under 95% being singletons. V lost 7 bases to trimming and J lost 4 bases; unmatched junction nucleotides: 7. Germline V gene data show CDR1 as SNHLY and CDR2 as FYNNEI. The CDR3 loop spans 13 amino acids. The origin of this receptor is a female donor in good health, enrolled as a control in a pregnancy study. Sequencing was performed on peripheral blood, taken in the first trimester of pregnancy. This chain uses TRBV2 with TRBJ2-7; the match to TRBD1 covers 7 bases. The CDR3 region is CASTLEQGYEQYF. The CDR3 nucleotides read TGTGCCAGCACTCTCGAACAGGGGTACGAGCAGTACTTC.